This entry lists 17 T cell receptor beta chains sequenced from one sample in a study of blood T cell repertoires in COVID-19. TCRdb's table, derived via immunoSEQ multiplex PCR, lists solely in-frame clones and lacks some. Of just over 650,000 clones in the sample, over 80% were seen once. Sequenced material: peripheral blood. The receptor set was obtained from a young woman with acute or convalescent COVID-19.

This chain connects TRBV5-4 to TRBJ1-2; 8 nucleotides line up with TRBD1. CDR3 length: 14 residues. V gave up 0 bases and J gave up 5 bases; unmatched junction bases: 3. The germline V gene encodes CDR1 SGHNT and CDR2 YYREEE (reference sequence). CDR3 amino acids: CASSLGGQVYGYTF. Here the CDR3 DNA reads TGTGCCAGCAGCTTGGGGGGACAGGTTTATGGCTACACCTTC.

CDR3 DNA: TGTGCCAGCAGCCCCCGGTTTAACAGGGGGCCTAATCAGCCCCAGCATTTT. Its translation: CASSPRFNRGPNQPQHF. The V call is TRBV7-8, the J call TRBJ1-5, with 9 bases aligning to TRBD1. Germline V lookup: CDR1 SGHVS, CDR2 FQNEAQ. The CDR3 loop spans 17 amino acids. V lost 5 bases, J lost 4 bases, and 12 bases stayed unmatched.

This sequence joins TRBV6-5 and TRBJ1-1; D unclear. This CDR3 region has 14 residues. Germline CDR1 and CDR2: MNHEY and SVGAGI. Trimming cost V 1 base and J 7 bases, with 13 bases left between them. The CDR3 DNA reads as TGTGCCAGCAGTTACTATCAGCGAAGAGATGAAGCTTTCTTT. Its protein is CASSYYQRRDEAFF.

The V and J genes are TRBV2 and TRBJ1-5; D might be TRBD1 (6 bases). The V end lost 6 bases, the J end lost 0 bases, and 15 bases lay between the germline ends. This CDR3 has 16 amino acids. The germline gives CDR1 SNHLY, CDR2 FYNNEI. The CDR3 protein is CASRGGQSNSNQPQHF. The CDR3 coding sequence is TGTGCCAGCAGGGGCGGACAGAGTAATAGCAATCAGCCCCAGCATTTT.

The chain carries TRBV12-5 and TRBJ1-3, with D unclear. Germline lookup yields CDR1 LGHNT and CDR2 FRNRAP. CDR3 size: 16 residues. Trimming pared 0 bases from V and 8 bases from J, leaving 17 bases between. The CDR3: CASGLVSGPRGHTIYF. CDR3 sequence (DNA): TGTGCTAGTGGTTTGGTATCTGGCCCCAGAGGGCACACCATATATTTT. The full variable domain, its missing parts supplied by reference TRBV12-5 and TRBJ1-3, is DARVTQTPRHKVTEMGQEVTMRCQPILGHNTVFWYRQTMMQGLELLAYFRNRAPLDDSGMPKDRFSAEMPDATLATLKIQPSEPRDSAVYFCASGLVSGPRGHTIYFGEGSWLTVV.

This chain joins TRBV30 and TRBJ1-2; D call uncertain. This CDR3 has 15 residues. Germline CDR1 is GTSNPN and CDR2 is SVGIG (reference sequence). The V end was cut by 0 bases, the J end by 7 bases, with 18 bases between. The CDR3 nucleotides read TGTGCCTGGAGTGTACGGCAGCGTTCGTTAGGTGGCTACACCTTC. The encoded protein is CAWSVRQRSLGGYTF.

This clone was detected a few times. This chain uses TRBV12-3 or TRBV12-4 with TRBJ1-2; 7 nucleotides agree with TRBD1. The CDR3 contains 13 residues. V gave up 5 bases and J gave up 3 bases; unmatched junction bases: 3. The CDR3 region has the DNA TGTGCCAGCAGTCATGGACAGGACTATGGCTACACCTTC. Translating it yields CASSHGQDYGYTF.

V gene TRBV4-2 combines with J gene TRBJ2-1, with D possibly TRBD1 on 5 matching bases. The ends were cut back, 0 bases at V and 4 bases at J, with 16 bases in the middle. Germline lookup yields CDR1 LGHNA and CDR2 YNFKEQ. The CDR3 contains 17 residues. The CDR3 bases are TGTGCCAGCAGCCAAGAGTCGGACCTAGGGGCTTACAATGAGCAGTTCTTC. It translates to CASSQESDLGAYNEQFF.

CDR3: CASSDLSAGAGANVLTF. The CDR3 bases are TGTGCCAGCAGTGACCTTTCGGCAGGGGCTGGGGCCAACGTCCTGACTTTC. This chain connects TRBV6-4 to TRBJ2-6; D is possibly TRBD1 (6 bases). Per germline, CDR1 MRHNA and CDR2 SNTAGT. The CDR3 runs 17 residues. The V end was cut by 2 bases, the J end by 2 bases, with 13 bases between.

The J gene is TRBJ1-1, the V gene TRBV7-9, with TRBD1 matching over 7 bases. The CDR3 extends over 12 amino acids. The junction had 7 bases not matched to a gene; V was cut back by 5 bases and J by 10 bases. Germline CDR1 and CDR2: SEHNR and FQNEAQ (reference sequence). CDR3 coding DNA: TGTGCCAGCAGCCTTGACAGGGCAGTAGCTTTCTTT. It translates to CASSLDRAVAFF.

The chain uses TRBV9 and TRBJ2-7; TRBD1 matches at 9 bases. The germline gives CDR1 SGDLS, CDR2 YYNGEE. The CDR3 is made up of 18 amino acids. After removal of 0 bases from V and 5 bases from J, the junction contained 15 bases not matched to a gene. This chain's CDR3 is CASSVASAGTGIFDEQYF. CDR3 coding DNA: TGTGCCAGCAGCGTAGCCTCTGCCGGGACAGGGATTTTCGACGAGCAGTACTTC. Variable domain in full (rest from reference TRBV9 and TRBJ2-7): DSGVTQTPKHLITATGQRVTLRCSPRSGDLSVYWYQQSLDQGLQFLIQYYNGEERAKGNILERFSAQQFPDLHSELNLSSLELGDSALYFCASSVASAGTGIFDEQYFGPGTRLTVT.

The chain joins TRBV4-1 to TRBJ1-6; no clear D gene. CDR1 MGHRA and CDR2 YSYEKL come from the germline V gene. This CDR3 has 14 amino acids. Trimming removed 0 bases from V and 9 bases from J, with 9 bases in between. As DNA, the CDR3 is TGCGCCAGCAGCCAAGATCTTGCGCTTTCACCCCTCCACTTT. Protein: CASSQDLALSPLHF.

The chain links TRBV19 to TRBJ1-2; 9 bases fit TRBD1. Per the germline V gene, CDR1 is LNHDA and CDR2 is SQIVND (reference sequence). CDR3 length: 16 amino acids. V was clipped by 6 bases and J by 4 bases; unmatched bases: 12. CDR3 nucleotides: TGTGCCAGTAGGCCTCAACTCGGACAGGGGATCTATGGCTACACCTTC. This gives the protein CASRPQLGQGIYGYTF.

This clone was found once. V gene TRBV7-9 combines with J gene TRBJ1-1; no clear D. The CDR3 spans 12 residues. Germline V gene sequence: CDR1 SEHNR, CDR2 FQNEAQ (reference sequence). Between the trimmed V and J ends, which lost 7 bases and 6 bases, there was a span of 12 bases. The CDR3 DNA reads TGTGCCAGCACCATCTGGGCCGCTGAAGCTTTCTTT. Protein product: CASTIWAAEAFF.

In regard to this clone: The same CDR3 also results from other DNA sequences found in this sample. This sequence joins TRBV12-3 or TRBV12-4 and TRBJ1-1, with a possible D match to TRBD1 (5 bases). Deletions cut 6 bases from V and 1 base from J, with 9 bases between. The CDR3 loop spans 13 amino acids. CDR3 sequence (DNA): TGTGCCAGCAGCTATACAGGGAACACTGAAGCTTTCTTT. Translating gives CASSYTGNTEAFF.

The rearrangement uses TRBV6-6 and TRBJ2-5; 10 bases agree with TRBD1. The germline V gene encodes CDR1 MNHNY and CDR2 SVGAGI (reference sequence). CDR3 length equals 15 residues. The junction had 4 bases not matched to a gene; V was cut back by 1 base and J by 5 bases. This CDR3 is CASSYYRQGAETQYF. CDR3 nucleotide sequence: TGTGCCAGCAGTTACTACCGACAGGGGGCGGAGACCCAGTACTTC.

The chain joins TRBV4-3 to TRBJ1-3, with D perhaps TRBD1 (5 bases). The CDR3 has 16 amino acids. Between the trimmed V and J ends, which lost 0 bases and 4 bases, there was a span of 13 bases. The V gene's germline CDR1 is LGHNA and CDR2 YSLEER. The CDR3 sequence: CASSQDTGGHGNTIYF. CDR3 coding DNA: TGCGCCAGCAGCCAAGATACGGGGGGTCACGGAAACACCATATATTTT.